These T cell receptor beta chains were read from a single sample in a study of CD8+CD57+ T cells in acquired aplastic anemia. From the reads, TCRdb called clonotypes with MiXCR, one entry per CDR3 protein. In the table there are 150,000 to 200,000 distinct CDR3 sequences, about 45% of which are singletons. Specimen: sorted CD4+, CD8+, or CD8+CD57+ T cells (not recorded which) from PBMCs. These receptors were obtained from a human donor with aplastic anemia. The CDR3 runs from the conserved cysteine through the conserved F or W. Each record gives: V gene, clone size, D gene, J gene, CDR3 DNA, CDR3 protein. A D gene is named only where the DNA matches it firmly. Size is stated for part of the rows, as once, few or many counts, or as a class when the clone is expanded.

TRBV24-1	NA	TRBD1	TRBJ2-6	TGTGCCACCAGTGCACCACAGGGGTCTGGGGCCAACGTCCTGACTTTC	CATSAPQGSGANVLTF
TRBV12-3/TRBV12-4	many	NA	TRBJ1-5	TGTGCCAGCAGTTTCCAGATTCTTAGCAATCAGCCCCAGCATTTT	CASSFQILSNQPQHF
TRBV10-3	many	TRBD2	TRBJ2-1	TGTGCCATCAGTGAGCTATTAGCGGGGGGCACTTACAATGAGCAGTTCTTC	CAISELLAGGTYNEQFF
TRBV10-3	NA	TRBD2	TRBJ2-2	TGTGCCACCTTGACTAGCGGGCTTACCGGGGAGCTGTTTTTT	CATLTSGLTGELFF
TRBV2	once	NA	TRBJ1-1	TGTGCCCACTGGGGGGTGGTAGCTTTCTTT	CAHWGVVAFF
TRBV11-2	NA	NA	TRBJ2-1	TGTGCCAGCAGCTTATTTTCGGGGAACAATGAGCAGTTCTTC	CASSLFSGNNEQFF
TRBV7-6	NA	NA	TRBJ2-1	TGTGCCAGCAGCCAACAGGGATATGAGCAGTTCTTC	CASSQQGYEQFF
TRBV19	many	TRBD1	TRBJ1-1	TGTGCCAGTACCTTTTTGGACAGGGAGTTGAACACTGAAGCTTTCTTT	CASTFLDRELNTEAFF
TRBV2	many	NA	TRBJ2-2	TGTGCCAGCAGTGAAGGAGGTTATTTCGGGGAGCTGTTTTTT	CASSEGGYFGELFF
TRBV5-1	many	TRBD2	TRBJ2-5	TGCGCCAGCAGCTTGGGGGGAGCGGGGGAAGAGACCCAGTACTTC	CASSLGGAGEETQYF
TRBV6-1	many	TRBD2	TRBJ2-5	TGTGCCAGCAGCCCCGGGACTAGCGGGGGGGCCACGGAGACCCAGTACTTC	CASSPGTSGGATETQYF
TRBV24-1	once	TRBD1	TRBJ2-1	TGTGCCACCAGACGGGACAGGGGGTACAATGAGCAGTTCTTC	CATRRDRGYNEQFF
TRBV5-1	few	TRBD2	TRBJ2-3	TGCGCCAGCAGCTTGGCCGGGACTAGCGGGTCTACTACTAGCACAGATACGCAGTATTTT	CASSLAGTSGSTTSTDTQYF
TRBV6-4	NA	NA	TRBJ2-1	TGTGCCAGCAGTGACGAGGAGGGGGGGAACAATGAGCAGTTCTTC	CASSDEEGGNNEQFF
TRBV11-2	NA	NA	TRBJ2-1	TGTGCCAGCATAAACGGGAGCTCCTACAATGAGCAGTTCTTC	CASINGSSYNEQFF
TRBV29-1	NA	NA	TRBJ1-1	TGCAGCGTTGATCAGGGCTTGGGGCCTGAAGCTTTCTTT	CSVDQGLGPEAFF
TRBV18	many	NA	TRBJ2-7	TGTGCCAGCTCACCATACAGCTCCTACGAGCAGTACTTC	CASSPYSSYEQYF
TRBV10-3	NA	NA	TRBJ1-2	TGTGCCATCAGTGAAGGGCGGGGCGAGTATGGCTACACCTTC	CAISEGRGEYGYTF
TRBV10-3	NA	NA	TRBJ1-1	TGTGCCATCAGTGTACAACAGAACACTGAAGCTTTCTTT	CAISVQQNTEAFF
TRBV12-3/TRBV12-4	many	NA	TRBJ2-2	TGTGCCAGCAGTTTGCAGGCCACCGGGGAGCTGTTTTTT	CASSLQATGELFF
TRBV29-1	NA	NA	TRBJ1-3	TGCAGCGTTGGGGGGGCCACCTCTGGAAACACCATATATTTT	CSVGGATSGNTIYF
TRBV7-2	many	NA	TRBJ1-3	TGTGCCAGCAGCCTAGGACACAACTCTGGAAACACCATATATTTT	CASSLGHNSGNTIYF
TRBV2	NA	NA	TRBJ1-4	TGTGCCAGCAGGGGGGGGACCCTTAATGAAAAACTGTTTTTT	CASRGGTLNEKLFF
TRBV10-3	few	TRBD2	TRBJ2-5	TGTGCCATCAGGGAGACTAGCGGGGGGGAAGAGACCCAGTACTTC	CAIRETSGGEETQYF
TRBV7-2	NA	TRBD2	TRBJ2-5	TGTGCCAGCAGCTCGTCTAGCGGTGAGACCCAGTACTTC	CASSSSSGETQYF
TRBV24-1	NA	NA	TRBJ2-1	TGTGCCACCAGTGACCCCTGGGGGGTGCAGTTCTTC	CATSDPWGVQFF
TRBV19	many	NA	TRBJ1-5	TGTGCCAGTCACGGGACCTATAGCAATCAGCCCCAGCATTTT	CASHGTYSNQPQHF
TRBV10-3	few	NA	TRBJ2-5	TGTGCCATCAGTGAGTCCGCGGCAGCCTTCCAAGAGACCCAGTACTTC	CAISESAAAFQETQYF
TRBV15	NA	NA	TRBJ2-1	TGTGCCACCAGCAGAGATACATATGAGCAGTTCTTC	CATSRDTYEQFF
TRBV29-1	NA	NA	TRBJ1-1	TGCAGCGCCGCCGAAGCTTTCTTT	CSAAEAFF
TRBV11-3	many	NA	TRBJ2-2	TGTGCCAGCAGTCGGACAAACGCGAACACCGGGGAGCTGTTTTTT	CASSRTNANTGELFF
TRBV7-3	many	NA	TRBJ2-3	TGTGCCAGCAGCCACGGGGACCGCACAGATACGCAGTATTTT	CASSHGDRTDTQYF
TRBV5-4	once	NA	TRBJ1-1	TGTGCCAGCAGGCATGGTGGGGGGAGGGGCACTGAAGCTTTCTTT	CASRHGGGRGTEAFF
TRBV4-3	many	NA	TRBJ2-7	TGCGCCAGCAGCCCGGACTTTTCAGGCTACGAGCAGTACTTC	CASSPDFSGYEQYF
TRBV12-3/TRBV12-4	many	NA	TRBJ1-5	TGTGCCAGCAGTACCACCTTTTATAGCAATCAGCCCCAGCATTTT	CASSTTFYSNQPQHF
TRBV7-2	NA	NA	TRBJ2-5	TGTGCCAGCAGCTCCCGGACAGTTGAGACCCAGTACTTC	CASSSRTVETQYF
TRBV13	many	NA	TRBJ1-6	TGTGCCAGCAGCTTAACAGGGATTACACCCCTCCACTTT	CASSLTGITPLHF
TRBV12-3/TRBV12-4	NA	NA	TRBJ2-1	TGTACCAGCAGTTTAGGGGGGCGCTCCTACAATGAGCAGTTCTTC	CTSSLGGRSYNEQFF
TRBV7-9	many	NA	TRBJ1-1	TGTGCCAGCAGCTTCGAGATGAACACTGAAGCTTTCTTT	CASSFEMNTEAFF
TRBV20-1	NA	TRBD1	TRBJ1-5	TGCAGTGCCATGGACAGGGATAAGCAGCCCCAGCATTTT	CSAMDRDKQPQHF
TRBV29-1	NA	NA	TRBJ1-1	TGCAGCGAACGTGGGAGGCTTCAGATGAACACTGAAGCTTTCTTT	CSERGRLQMNTEAFF
TRBV6-1	NA	NA	TRBJ2-2	TGTGCCAGCACCACGATGAGGGTAGCAGGGACCGGGGAGCTGTTTTTT	CASTTMRVAGTGELFF
TRBV20-1	many	NA	TRBJ1-5	TGCAGTGCAATACCCGGGAGCAATCAGCCCCAGCATTTT	CSAIPGSNQPQHF
TRBV19	NA	TRBD2	TRBJ2-2	TGTGCCAGTAGTCTGCGGGAGGTCGGCACCGGGGAGCTGTTTTTT	CASSLREVGTGELFF
TRBV7-6	many	TRBD1	TRBJ1-1	TGTGCCAGCAGCTTATTTGGGACAGGGGTCGGTGAGGGTTTCTTT	CASSLFGTGVGEGFF
TRBV20-1	NA	NA	TRBJ1-1	TGCAGTGCTAGTCCGGGCACTGAAGCTTTCTTT	CSASPGTEAFF
TRBV6-1	NA	TRBD1	TRBJ2-1	TGTGCCAGCAGCGGACCCACGGGACAGGGGGTCAATGAGCAGTTCTTC	CASSGPTGQGVNEQFF
TRBV11-2	many	NA	TRBJ1-2	TGTGCCAGCAGCCCCGTTCGGGGAAAACCGGTTGATGGCTACACCTTC	CASSPVRGKPVDGYTF
TRBV7-9	NA	NA	TRBJ1-4	TGTGCCAGCAGCTTAGCCGTCGTTAATGAAAAACTGTTTTTT	CASSLAVVNEKLFF